The subject of this entry is one TCR beta chain. Antigen: not known. These data come from a study of beta chain features in type 1 diabetes. Background on the study: Age, gender, cell numbers and subset yield matched between patients and controls. Study outcomes and limitations: People with Type 1 diabetes carried modestly yet significantly shorter TCRB CDR3s in all four CD4+ subsets.

Sorting based on CD45RO/CCR7/CD25/CD127/CD95/CD27 separated CD4+ naive, central memory, regulatory and stem cell-like memory cells. Since all of the isolated RNA was reverse transcribed, expressed TCRB transcripts were what got sequenced. The method was immunoSEQ multiplex PCR; TCRdb's version includes in-frame clones alone and lacks a portion of them. The data show 300,000 or so clones, with 13% seen just once and roughly 0.015% held by the top ten. The CDR3 covers 11 residues. Trimming cost V 5 bases and J 10 bases, with 12 bases left between them. The germline gives CDR1 DFQATT, CDR2 SNEGSKA (reference sequence).

The sample consisted of naive CD4+ T cells from blood. This TCR derives from a woman aged 18-35 years with type 1 diabetes. The chain uses TRBV20-1 and TRBJ2-1; D might be TRBD2 (5 bases). CDR3 sequence: CSASPGVEQFF. CDR3 DNA: TGCAGTGCTTCTCCCGGGGTCGAGCAGTTCTTC.